This T cell receptor beta chain was profiled in a study of blood T cell repertoires in COVID-19. Overall study: Donors in the United States, Italy and Spain gave samples during acute or convalescent COVID-19. PBMCs, B-cell-depleted T cells, or T cells provided the cDNA or gDNA that made up the material.

Germline loops: CDR1 GTSNPN, CDR2 SVGIG (reference sequence). CDR3 length: 14 residues. J was trimmed by 3 bases and V by 4 bases; bases with no gene match: 8. Study processing details: It was from reference gene primer amplification that nucleated cell counts were estimated. The assay was immunoSEQ multiplex PCR, and TCRdb's table has in-frame clones only and misses some. The V and J calls and clone size were taken over from that table, and D and trimming were inferred from the DNA. The sample includes 68,000 or so clones, around 86% of them seen just once. The receptor comes from a man between 45 and 60 years old with active COVID-19. The rearrangement uses TRBV30 and TRBJ1-1, with 7 bases that match TRBD1. What was sequenced was peripheral blood. CDR3 sequence reads: CAWTKTTGYTEAFF. CDR3 nucleotide sequence: TGTGCCTGGACCAAAACGACAGGGTACACTGAAGCTTTCTTT.